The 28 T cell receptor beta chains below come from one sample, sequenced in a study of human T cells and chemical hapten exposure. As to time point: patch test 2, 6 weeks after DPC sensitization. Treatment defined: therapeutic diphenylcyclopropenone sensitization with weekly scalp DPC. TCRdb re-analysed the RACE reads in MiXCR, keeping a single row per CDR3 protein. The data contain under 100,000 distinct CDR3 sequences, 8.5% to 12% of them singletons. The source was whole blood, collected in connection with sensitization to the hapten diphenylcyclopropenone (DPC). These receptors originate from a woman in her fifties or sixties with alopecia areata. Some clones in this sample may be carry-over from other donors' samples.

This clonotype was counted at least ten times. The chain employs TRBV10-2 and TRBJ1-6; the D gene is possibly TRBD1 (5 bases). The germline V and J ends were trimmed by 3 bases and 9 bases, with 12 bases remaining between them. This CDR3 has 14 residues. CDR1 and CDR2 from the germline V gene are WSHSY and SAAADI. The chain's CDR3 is CASSDIGESSPLHF. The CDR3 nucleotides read TGCGCCAGCAGTGACATAGGGGAGTCTTCACCCCTCCACTTT.

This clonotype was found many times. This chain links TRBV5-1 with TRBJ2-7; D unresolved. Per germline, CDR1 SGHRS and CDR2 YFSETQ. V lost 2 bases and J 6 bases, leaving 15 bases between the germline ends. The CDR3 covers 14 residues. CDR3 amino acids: CASSFAGWSAEQYF. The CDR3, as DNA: TGCGCCAGCAGCTTCGCCGGTTGGTCTGCCGAGCAGTACTTC.

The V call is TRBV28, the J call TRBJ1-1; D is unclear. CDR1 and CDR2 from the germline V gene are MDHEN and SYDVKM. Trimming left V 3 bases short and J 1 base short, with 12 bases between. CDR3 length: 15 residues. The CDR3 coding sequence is TGTGCCAGCAGTTTTAGGGCTCCTAAGAACACTGAAGCTTTCTTT. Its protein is CASSFRAPKNTEAFF.

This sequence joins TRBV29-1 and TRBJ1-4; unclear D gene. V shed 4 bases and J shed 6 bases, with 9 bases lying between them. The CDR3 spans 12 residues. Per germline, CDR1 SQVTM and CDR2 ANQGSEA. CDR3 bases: TGCAGCGTTGGCTTCTTCTATGAAAAACTGTTTTTT. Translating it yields CSVGFFYEKLFF.

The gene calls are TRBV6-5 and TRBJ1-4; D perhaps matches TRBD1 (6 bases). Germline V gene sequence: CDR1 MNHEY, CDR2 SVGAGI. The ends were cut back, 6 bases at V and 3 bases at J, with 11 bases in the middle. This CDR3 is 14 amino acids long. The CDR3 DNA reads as TGTGCCAGCAGAACAGGGTCGTCTAATGAAAAACTGTTTTTT. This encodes CASRTGSSNEKLFF.

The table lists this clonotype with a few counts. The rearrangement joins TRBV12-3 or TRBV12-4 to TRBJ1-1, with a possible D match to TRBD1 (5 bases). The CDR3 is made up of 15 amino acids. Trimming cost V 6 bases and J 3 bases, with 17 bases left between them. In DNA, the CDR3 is TGTGCCAGCAGAATACGGACGCTGGGGGACACTGAAGCTTTCTTT. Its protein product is CASRIRTLGDTEAFF.

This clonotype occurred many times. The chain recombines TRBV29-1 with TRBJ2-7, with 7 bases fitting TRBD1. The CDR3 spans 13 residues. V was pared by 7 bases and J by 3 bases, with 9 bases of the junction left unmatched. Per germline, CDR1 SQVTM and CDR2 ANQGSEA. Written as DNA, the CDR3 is TGCAGCGCGATCCGGGACAGCAACTACGAGCAGTACTTC. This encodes CSAIRDSNYEQYF.

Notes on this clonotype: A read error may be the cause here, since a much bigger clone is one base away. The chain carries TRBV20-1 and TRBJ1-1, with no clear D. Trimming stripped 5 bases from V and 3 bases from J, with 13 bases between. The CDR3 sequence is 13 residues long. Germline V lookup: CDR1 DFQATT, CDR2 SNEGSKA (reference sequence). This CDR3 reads CSAPGQVHTEAFF. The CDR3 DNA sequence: TGCAGTGCTCCGGGCCAGGTCCACACTGAAGCTTTCTTT.

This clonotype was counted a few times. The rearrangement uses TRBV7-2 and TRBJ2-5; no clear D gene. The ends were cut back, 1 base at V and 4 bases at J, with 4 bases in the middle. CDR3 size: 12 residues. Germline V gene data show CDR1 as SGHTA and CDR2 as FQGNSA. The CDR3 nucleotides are TGTGCCAGCAGCTTAGTGTTAGAGACCCAGTACTTC. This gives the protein CASSLVLETQYF.

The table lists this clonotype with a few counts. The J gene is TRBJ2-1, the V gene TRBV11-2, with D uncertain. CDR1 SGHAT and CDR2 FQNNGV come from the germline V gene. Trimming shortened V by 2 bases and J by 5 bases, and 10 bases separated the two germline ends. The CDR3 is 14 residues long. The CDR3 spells CASSLTVNNNEQFF. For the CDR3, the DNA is TGTGCCAGCAGCTTAACTGTTAATAACAATGAGCAGTTCTTC.

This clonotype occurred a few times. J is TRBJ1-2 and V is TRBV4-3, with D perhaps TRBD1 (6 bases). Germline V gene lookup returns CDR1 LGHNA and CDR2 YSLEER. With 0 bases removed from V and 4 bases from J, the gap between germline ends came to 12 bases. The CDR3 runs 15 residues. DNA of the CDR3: TGCGCCAGCAGCCAAGACGGACAGAGCTTCTATGGCTACACCTTC. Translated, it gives CASSQDGQSFYGYTF.

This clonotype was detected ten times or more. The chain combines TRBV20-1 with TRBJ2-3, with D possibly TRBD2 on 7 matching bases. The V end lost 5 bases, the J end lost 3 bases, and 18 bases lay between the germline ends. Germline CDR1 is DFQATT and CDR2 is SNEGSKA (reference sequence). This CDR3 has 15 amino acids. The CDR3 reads CSAGRRETGTDTQYF. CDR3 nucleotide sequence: TGCAGTGCTGGTCGGCGGGAGACAGGAACAGATACGCAGTATTTT.

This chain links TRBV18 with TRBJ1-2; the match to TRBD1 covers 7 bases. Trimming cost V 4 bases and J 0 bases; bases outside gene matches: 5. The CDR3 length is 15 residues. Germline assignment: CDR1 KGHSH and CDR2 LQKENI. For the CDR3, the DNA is TGTGCCAGCTCACTACAGGGGATTGCTAACTATGGCTACACCTTC. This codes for CASSLQGIANYGYTF.

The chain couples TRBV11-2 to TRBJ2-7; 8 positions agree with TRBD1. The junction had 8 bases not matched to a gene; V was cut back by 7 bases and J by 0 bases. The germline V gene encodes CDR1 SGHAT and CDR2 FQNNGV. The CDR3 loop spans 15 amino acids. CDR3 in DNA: TGTGCCAGCACCGAGGACAGGGCCAACTCCTACGAGCAGTACTTC. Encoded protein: CASTEDRANSYEQYF.

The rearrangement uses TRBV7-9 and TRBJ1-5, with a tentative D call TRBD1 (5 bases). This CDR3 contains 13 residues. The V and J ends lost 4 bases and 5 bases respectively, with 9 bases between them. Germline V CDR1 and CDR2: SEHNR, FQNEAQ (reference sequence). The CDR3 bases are TGTGCCAGCAGCTACAGGAACGATCAGCCCCAGCATTTT. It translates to CASSYRNDQPQHF.

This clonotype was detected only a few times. CDR3 in amino acids: CASSSGGPISFLSSYNEQFF. CDR3 nucleotide sequence: TGTGCCAGCAGTTCCGGGGGGCCTATTTCCTTTTTGAGCTCCTACAATGAGCAGTTCTTC. The chain employs TRBV5-5 and TRBJ2-1; possible D gene TRBD2, 7 bases. Germline V gives CDR1 SGHKS, CDR2 YYEKEE (reference sequence). The CDR3 has 20 residues. With 5 bases removed from V and 0 bases from J, the gap between germline ends came to 27 bases.

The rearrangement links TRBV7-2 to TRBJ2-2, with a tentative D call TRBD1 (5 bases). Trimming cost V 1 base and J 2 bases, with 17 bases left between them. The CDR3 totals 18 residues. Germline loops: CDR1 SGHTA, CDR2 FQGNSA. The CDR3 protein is CASSLVASGQGNTGELFF. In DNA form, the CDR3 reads TGTGCCAGCAGCTTAGTTGCGTCCGGGCAGGGTAACACCGGGGAGCTGTTTTTT.

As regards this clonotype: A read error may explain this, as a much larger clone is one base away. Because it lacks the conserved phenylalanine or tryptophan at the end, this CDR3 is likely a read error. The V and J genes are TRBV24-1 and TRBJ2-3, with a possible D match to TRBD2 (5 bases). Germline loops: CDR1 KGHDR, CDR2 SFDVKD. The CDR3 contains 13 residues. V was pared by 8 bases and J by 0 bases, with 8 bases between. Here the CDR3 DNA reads TGTGCCACCAACCGGGATAGCACAGATACGCAGTATTCT. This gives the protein CATNRDSTDTQYS.

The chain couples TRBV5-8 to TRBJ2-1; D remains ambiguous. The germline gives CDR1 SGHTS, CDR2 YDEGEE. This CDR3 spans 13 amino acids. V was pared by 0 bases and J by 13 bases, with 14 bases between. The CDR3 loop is CASSLEVLFAQFF. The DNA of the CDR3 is TGTGCCAGCAGCTTGGAGGTTCTCTTCGCCCAGTTCTTC.

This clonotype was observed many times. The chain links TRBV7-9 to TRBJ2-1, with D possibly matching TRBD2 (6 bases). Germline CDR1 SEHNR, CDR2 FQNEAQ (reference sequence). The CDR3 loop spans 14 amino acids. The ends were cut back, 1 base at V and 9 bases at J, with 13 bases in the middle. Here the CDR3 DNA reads TGTGCCAGCAGCTTAGACGGGAGACGGAGTGAGCAGTTCTTC. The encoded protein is CASSLDGRRSEQFF.

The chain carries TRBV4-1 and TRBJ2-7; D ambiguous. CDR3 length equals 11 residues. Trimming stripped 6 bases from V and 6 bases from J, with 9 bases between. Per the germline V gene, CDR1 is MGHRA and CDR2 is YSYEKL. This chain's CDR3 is CASSRLGEQYF. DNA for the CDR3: TGCGCCAGCAGTCGGTTGGGCGAGCAGTACTTC.

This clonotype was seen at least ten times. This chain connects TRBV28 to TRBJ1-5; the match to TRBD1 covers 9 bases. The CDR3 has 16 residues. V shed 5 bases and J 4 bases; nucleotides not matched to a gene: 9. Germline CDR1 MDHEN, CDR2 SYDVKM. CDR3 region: CASSTLGQGLNQPQHF. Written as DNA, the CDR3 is TGTGCCAGCAGTACCCTGGGACAGGGTTTAAATCAGCCCCAGCATTTT.

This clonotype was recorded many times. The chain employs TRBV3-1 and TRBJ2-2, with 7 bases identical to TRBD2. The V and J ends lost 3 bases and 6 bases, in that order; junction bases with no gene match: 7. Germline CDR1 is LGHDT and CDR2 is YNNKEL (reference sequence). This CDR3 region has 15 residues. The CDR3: CASSQRGSNAGELFF. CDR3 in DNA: TGTGCCAGCAGCCAGCGCGGGAGTAACGCCGGGGAGCTGTTTTTT.

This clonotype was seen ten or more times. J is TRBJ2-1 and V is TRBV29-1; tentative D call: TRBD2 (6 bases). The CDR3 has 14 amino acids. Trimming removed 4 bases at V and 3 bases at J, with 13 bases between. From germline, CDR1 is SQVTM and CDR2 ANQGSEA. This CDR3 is CSVGRGTGYNEQFF. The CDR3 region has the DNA TGCAGCGTTGGACGGGGGACTGGCTACAATGAGCAGTTCTTC.

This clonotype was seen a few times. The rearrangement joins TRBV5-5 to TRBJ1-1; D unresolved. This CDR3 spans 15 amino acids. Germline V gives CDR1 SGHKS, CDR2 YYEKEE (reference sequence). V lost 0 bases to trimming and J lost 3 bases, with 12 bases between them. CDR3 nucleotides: TGTGCCAGCAGCTTGGATCTGTACGGCTACACTGAAGCTTTCTTT. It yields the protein CASSLDLYGYTEAFF.

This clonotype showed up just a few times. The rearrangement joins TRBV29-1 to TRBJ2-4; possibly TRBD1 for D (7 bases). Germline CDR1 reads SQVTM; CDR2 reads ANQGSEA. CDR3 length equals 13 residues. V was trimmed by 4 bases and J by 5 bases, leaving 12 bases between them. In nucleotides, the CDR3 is TGCAGCGTTGCGGCAGGGGGGCAAAACATTCAGTACTTC. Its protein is CSVAAGGQNIQYF. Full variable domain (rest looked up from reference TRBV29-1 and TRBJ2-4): SAVISQKPSRDICQRGTSLTIQCQVDSQVTMMFWYRQQPGQSLTLIATANQGSEATYESGFVIDKFPISRPNLTFSTLTVSNMSPEDSSIYLCSVAAGGQNIQYFGAGTRLSVL.

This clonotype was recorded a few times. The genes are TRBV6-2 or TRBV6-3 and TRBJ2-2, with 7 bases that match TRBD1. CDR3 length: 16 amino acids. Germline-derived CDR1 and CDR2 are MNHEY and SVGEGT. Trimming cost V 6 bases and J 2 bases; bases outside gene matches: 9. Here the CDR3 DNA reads TGTGCCAGCAGACCAACAGGGGTCATCAACACCGGGGAGCTGTTTTTT. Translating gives CASRPTGVINTGELFF.

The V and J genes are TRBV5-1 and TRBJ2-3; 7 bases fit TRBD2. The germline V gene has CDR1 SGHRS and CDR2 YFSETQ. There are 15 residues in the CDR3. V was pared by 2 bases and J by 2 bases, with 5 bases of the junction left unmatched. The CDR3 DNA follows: TGCGCCAGCAGCTTCTCGGGACTAAACACAGATACGCAGTATTTT. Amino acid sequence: CASSFSGLNTDTQYF.